This T cell receptor beta chain is drawn from a study of early T cells in non-severe SARS-CoV-2 infection. CDR1 and CDR2 (germline): DFQATT, SNEGSKA (reference sequence). V was shortened by 0 bases and J by 6 bases, with 15 bases between the two germline ends. The CDR3 has 14 amino acids. This clonotype was detected many times. MiXCR was run by TCRdb on the 5' RACE reads, yielding one entry per CDR3 protein. Of about 71,000 distinct CDR3 sequences in the sample, roughly 15% were seen once. This TCR came from an adult who was a healthcare worker with PCR-confirmed SARS-CoV-2 infection or an uninfected control (not recorded which). This chain links TRBV20-1 with TRBJ2-7, with D uncertain. Sequenced sample: whole blood. This CDR3 is CSARDGSRFPEQYF. The CDR3 DNA reads as TGCAGTGCTAGAGATGGGTCGAGGTTCCCCGAGCAGTACTTC.